The clone carrying this T cell receptor beta chain was recorded once. Its antigen is unidentified. Using immunoSEQ multiplex PCR, the repertoire was profiled, and TCRdb retains in-frame clones only, with some absent. The sample lists over 6,500 clones, 70% occurring once. Recruitment of healthy controls drew on blood donors, who had a median age of about 55 years (range 21-70) and were about 60% female. Isolation of the CD4+ and CD8+ populations was accomplished via positive magnetic bead selection, with purity assessed by flow cytometry. The data originate from a study of somatic mutations in cytotoxic T cells in rheumatoid arthritis. Overall study findings and caveats: There was no knowledge of the antigen targets of the expanded CD8+ clones. With advancing age, CD8+ clonality climbed in rheumatoid arthritis patients but did not rise in healthy controls.

The TCR sequence derives from a man aged 35-49 years in good health. What was sequenced was CD8+ T cells sorted from blood.

The CDR3 loop reads CASSVERGRGSYNEQFF. Written as DNA, the CDR3 is TGTGCCAGCAGCGTAGAAAGGGGGCGGGGCTCCTACAATGAGCAGTTCTTC. V usage is TRBV9 and J usage is TRBJ2-1; a weak D match, TRBD1 (7 bases). Germline assignment: CDR1 SGDLS and CDR2 YYNGEE. The CDR3 runs 17 residues. The V end lost 0 bases, the J end lost 0 bases, and 13 bases lay between the germline ends.